This entry concerns a single T cell receptor beta chain. Patients from Seattle were sampled longitudinally, starting during active infection. The data derive from a study of blood T cell repertoires in COVID-19. Study overall: Researchers got acute and convalescent COVID-19 samples from the United States, Italy and Spain. Sources were T cells, B-cell-depleted T cells, or PBMCs; the material itself was cDNA or gDNA.

The CDR3 extends over 13 amino acids. V was cut by 3 bases and J by 4 bases, with 9 bases left in between. Germline V gene sequence: CDR1 LNHDA, CDR2 SQIVND (reference sequence). The authors' processing: The assay estimated nucleated cells by amplifying reference gene primers. Measured with immunoSEQ multiplex PCR; TCRdb has only the in-frame clones, and not every one. V and J calls and clone size follow that table, whereas D and trimming were derived from the DNA. This sample has 250,000 to 350,000 clones; roughly 90% occur once, and the top ten carry less than 3.5%. This chain uses TRBV19 with TRBJ1-2; D unresolved. Sequencing was performed on peripheral blood. The receptor was derived from a woman aged 25 to 45 with COVID-19, enrolled during active disease. The CDR3 reads CASSILVSYGYTF. The CDR3 nucleotides read TGTGCCAGTAGTATCCTCGTTTCCTATGGCTACACCTTC.